One and the same sample provided the 22 T cell receptor beta chains below, sequenced in a study of shared clonotypes between healthy human individuals. Clones were sequenced by immunoSEQ multiplex PCR, and TCRdb holds only the in-frame ones, with some missing. The sample shows 950,000 to 1,100,000 clones, about 75% of them seen only once. The sequencing sample was made of memory CD4+ T cells sorted from blood. Subset described: CD45RA-negative fraction. These receptors were obtained from a young man in good health.

The chain recombines TRBV19 with TRBJ1-2, with TRBD1 as a possible D gene (6 bases). The V and J ends lost 7 bases and 6 bases respectively, with 15 bases between them. CDR1 and CDR2 (germline): LNHDA, SQIVND (reference sequence). This CDR3 has 13 residues. The CDR3: CASTTGGANGYTF. CDR3 bases: TGTGCCAGTACCACCGGGGGGGCAAATGGCTACACCTTC.

The chain has TRBV5-1 and TRBJ1-4, with 8 bases lining up with TRBD1. The germline gives CDR1 SGHRS, CDR2 YFSETQ. V lost 4 bases and J lost 3; bases outside the gene matches: 8. The CDR3 runs 16 residues. The CDR3 region is CASSQDRGWPNEKLFF. The CDR3 DNA follows: TGCGCCAGCAGCCAAGACAGGGGCTGGCCTAATGAAAAACTGTTTTTT. The full variable domain, completed using reference TRBV5-1 and TRBJ1-4, is KAGVTQTPRYLIKTRGQQVTLSCSPISGHRSVSWYQQTPGQGLQFLFEYFSETQRNKGNFPGRFSGRQFSNSRSEMNVSTLELGDSALYLCASSQDRGWPNEKLFFGSGTQLSVL.

The sample holds one count of this clone. J is TRBJ2-5 and V is TRBV4-1; 8 nucleotides match TRBD2. This CDR3 region has 16 residues. V was clipped by 2 bases and J by 2 bases; unmatched bases: 7. Germline loops: CDR1 MGHRA, CDR2 YSYEKL. In nucleotides, the CDR3 is TGCGCCAGCAGCCAATCAAGCGGGAGCCTTCAAGAGACCCAGTACTTC. Translation: CASSQSSGSLQETQYF.

Comments on this clone: A read error may explain this, as a much larger clone is one base away. The sample holds other DNA sequences that translate to the same CDR3. The V and J genes are TRBV5-6 and TRBJ2-1; a weak D match, TRBD2 (6 bases). This CDR3 has 14 residues. V was shortened by 4 bases and J by 0 bases, with 8 bases between the two germline ends. The germline V gene encodes CDR1 SGHDT and CDR2 YYEEEE. CDR3 sequence reads: CASSTGSSYNEQFF. CDR3 sequence (DNA): TGTGCCAGCAGCACCGGGAGCTCCTACAATGAGCAGTTCTTC.

This clone was seen a handful of times. The chain has TRBV9 and TRBJ1-5, with 8 bases matching TRBD1. Trimming cost V 3 bases and J 0 bases; bases outside gene matches: 17. The germline gives CDR1 SGDLS, CDR2 YYNGEE. The CDR3 runs to 20 residues. This CDR3 is CASSAPRDRGRGISNQPQHF. Here the CDR3 DNA reads TGTGCCAGCAGCGCGCCGAGAGACAGGGGAAGGGGGATTAGCAATCAGCCCCAGCATTTT. The variable domain in full, completed from reference TRBV9 and TRBJ1-5, reads DSGVTQTPKHLITATGQRVTLRCSPRSGDLSVYWYQQSLDQGLQFLIQYYNGEERAKGNILERFSAQQFPDLHSELNLSSLELGDSALYFCASSAPRDRGRGISNQPQHFGDGTRLSIL.

The rearrangement uses TRBV5-1 and TRBJ2-2, with 7 bases aligning to TRBD1. Per the germline V gene, CDR1 is SGHRS and CDR2 is YFSETQ. J was trimmed by 4 bases and V by 4 bases; bases with no gene match: 7. The CDR3 totals 15 residues. CDR3 sequence (DNA): TGCGCCAGCAGCACCGGACAGGTTATCACCGGGGAGCTGTTTTTT. Protein product: CASSTGQVITGELFF.

This sequence joins TRBV5-1 and TRBJ1-3; D is possibly TRBD1 (5 bases). From germline, CDR1 is SGHRS and CDR2 YFSETQ. This CDR3 spans 15 amino acids. With 6 bases removed from V and 1 base from J, the gap between germline ends came to 14 bases. CDR3 bases: TGCGCCAGCATATCCTCAGGGACTTCTGGAAACACCATATATTTT. Translated, it gives CASISSGTSGNTIYF. Together with reference TRBV5-1 and TRBJ1-3, the CDR3 gives the full variable domain: KAGVTQTPRYLIKTRGQQVTLSCSPISGHRSVSWYQQTPGQGLQFLFEYFSETQRNKGNFPGRFSGRQFSNSRSEMNVSTLELGDSALYLCASISSGTSGNTIYFGEGSWLTVV.

The V gene is TRBV12-5, the J gene TRBJ1-4, with a tentative D call TRBD1 (5 bases). The length of the CDR3 is 15 residues. The V gene lost 2 bases and the J gene lost 2 bases, with 9 bases spanning the gap. Germline V lookup: CDR1 LGHNT, CDR2 FRNRAP. CDR3 nucleotides: TGTGCTAGTGGTTTGCTGCGGGGGACTAATGAAAAACTGTTTTTT. It specifies CASGLLRGTNEKLFF.

Notes on this clone: A read error may account for a junction end that differs from germline. The chain recombines TRBV7-7 with TRBJ2-1; 8 bases fit TRBD2. Germline V CDR1 and CDR2: SSHAT, FNYEAQ (reference sequence). This CDR3 spans 14 amino acids. The CDR3 coding sequence is TGTGCTAGCAGCTTGGGGCGGGGGGCCAATGAGCAGTTCTTC. Amino acid sequence: CASSLGRGANEQFF.

This chain connects TRBV11-3 to TRBJ2-2; TRBD1 matches at 9 bases. Trimming cost V 5 bases and J 4 bases; bases outside gene matches: 5. CDR3 length: 15 residues. CDR1 SGHNT and CDR2 YENEEA come from the germline V gene. The CDR3: CASSAQGAVTGELFF. CDR3 sequence (DNA): TGTGCCAGCAGCGCACAGGGGGCCGTCACCGGGGAGCTGTTTTTT. Looking up the rest from reference TRBV11-3 and TRBJ2-2 gives the full variable domain: EAGVVQSPRYKIIEKKQPVAFWCNPISGHNTLYWYLQNLGQGPELLIRYENEEAVDDSQLPKDRFSAERLKGVDSTLKIQPAELGDSAVYLCASSAQGAVTGELFFGEGSRLTVL.

The chain carries TRBV10-3 and TRBJ1-2; TRBD1 matches at 11 bases. CDR1 ENHRY and CDR2 SYGVKD come from the germline V gene. The V and J ends lost 6 bases and 7 bases, in that order; junction bases with no gene match: 1. The CDR3 is 12 residues long. This chain's CDR3 is CAISGTGGGYTF. Written as DNA, the CDR3 is TGTGCCATCAGCGGGACAGGGGGTGGCTACACCTTC.

The chain uses TRBV7-2 and TRBJ2-5; TRBD2 aligns across 7 bases. There are 13 residues in the CDR3. The ends lost 5 bases at V and 5 bases at J; junction bases unmatched: 5. CDR1 and CDR2 (germline): SGHTA, FQGNSA. This CDR3 is CASSPGLWETQYF. DNA of the CDR3: TGTGCCAGCAGCCCGGGACTATGGGAGACCCAGTACTTC.

As to this clone: Distinct nucleotide sequences in the sample also encode this CDR3. This chain links TRBV5-1 with TRBJ1-4, with a weak D call TRBD1 (5 bases). Trimming shortened V by 4 bases and J by 8 bases, and 12 bases separated the two germline ends. From germline, CDR1 is SGHRS and CDR2 YFSETQ. The CDR3 covers 13 residues. CDR3 nucleotides: TGCGCCAGCAGCCTGGGGCGGGCCGAAAAACTGTTTTTT. It specifies CASSLGRAEKLFF.

The chain links TRBV6-8 to TRBJ1-1; no definite D call. This CDR3 is built from 10 residues. Trimming removed 8 bases at V and 5 bases at J, with 6 bases between. The germline V gene encodes CDR1 MNHGY and CDR2 SAAAGT. The CDR3 sequence: CASPVTEAFF. The CDR3 region has the DNA TGTGCCAGCCCAGTAACTGAAGCTTTCTTT.

This clone was seen a few times. V and J are TRBV7-2 and TRBJ2-4; the match to TRBD2 covers 9 bases. Germline-derived CDR1 and CDR2 are SGHTA and FQGNSA. The V gene end was trimmed by 0 bases and the J gene end by 6 bases; junction bases not matched to a gene: 6. This CDR3 spans 16 amino acids. For the CDR3, the DNA is TGTGCCAGCAGCTTAGCCCAACTAGCGGGTCTAAACATTCAGTACTTC. It codes for CASSLAQLAGLNIQYF. The whole variable domain, remainder taken from reference TRBV7-2 and TRBJ2-4, is GAGVSQSPSNKVTEKGKDVELRCDPISGHTALYWYRQSLGQGLEFLIYFQGNSAPDKSGLPSDRFSAERTGGSVSTLTIQRTQQEDSAVYLCASSLAQLAGLNIQYFGAGTRLSVL.

With respect to this clone: The same CDR3 also results from other DNA sequences found in this sample. The rearrangement uses TRBV5-1 and TRBJ2-7, with D unclear. With 4 bases removed from V and 0 bases from J, the gap between germline ends came to 14 bases. This CDR3 comprises 15 residues. CDR1 and CDR2 from the germline V gene are SGHRS and YFSETQ. CDR3 sequence (DNA): TGCGCCAGCAGCCCGGGCGGCTTGAGCTCCTACGAGCAGTACTTC. It encodes CASSPGGLSSYEQYF.

The CDR3 sequence: CASSQDRSALTGELFF. CDR3 sequence (DNA): TGTGCCAGCAGCCAAGATCGGTCAGCCCTCACCGGGGAGCTGTTTTTT. The chain carries TRBV4-2 and TRBJ2-2; D ambiguous. Germline V gene sequence: CDR1 LGHNA, CDR2 YNFKEQ. V dropped 0 bases and J dropped 4 bases, with 12 bases sitting between them. This CDR3 comprises 16 residues.

A single count supports this clone. The rearrangement uses TRBV19 and TRBJ1-6; D is possibly TRBD1 (5 bases). The CDR3 contains 15 residues. Looked up from germline, CDR1 is LNHDA and CDR2 is SQIVND (reference sequence). Deletions cut 5 bases from V and 5 bases from J, with 13 bases between. This chain's CDR3 is CASSDRGPNNSPLHF. The CDR3, as DNA: TGTGCCAGTAGTGACCGGGGACCCAATAATTCACCCCTCCACTTT.

The rearrangement links TRBV5-4 to TRBJ2-1; 8 bases fit TRBD2. The CDR3 has 16 residues. The V segment lost 3 bases and the J segment 8 bases; nucleotides outside the gene matches: 13. Germline V lookup: CDR1 SGHNT, CDR2 YYREEE (reference sequence). CDR3 amino acids: CASSSRTSQGQHEQFF. The CDR3 nucleotides are TGTGCCAGCAGCTCTCGGACTAGCCAGGGCCAACATGAGCAGTTCTTC. Filled out from reference TRBV5-4 and TRBJ2-1, the complete variable domain reads ETGVTQSPTHLIKTRGQQVTLRCSSQSGHNTVSWYQQALGQGPQFIFQYYREEENGRGNFPPRFSGLQFPNYSSELNVNALELDDSALYLCASSSRTSQGQHEQFFGPGTRLTVL.

The chain uses TRBV11-2 and TRBJ1-4; D not certain. This CDR3 is 13 amino acids long. Germline CDR1 SGHAT, CDR2 FQNNGV. Trimming took 3 bases from V and 4 from J, leaving 6 bases between them. CDR3 loop: CASSFAGNEKLFF. The DNA for the CDR3 is TGTGCCAGCAGCTTTGCGGGTAATGAAAAACTGTTTTTT. Looking up the rest from reference TRBV11-2 and TRBJ1-4 gives the full variable domain: EAGVAQSPRYKIIEKRQSVAFWCNPISGHATLYWYQQILGQGPKLLIQFQNNGVVDDSQLPKDRFSAERLKGVDSTLKIQPAKLEDSAVYLCASSFAGNEKLFFGSGTQLSVL.

The chain recombines TRBV27 with TRBJ1-4, with D unresolved. Germline V gene sequence: CDR1 MNHEY, CDR2 SMNVEV (reference sequence). This CDR3 is built from 13 residues. V lost 5 bases to trimming and J lost 4 bases, with 8 bases between them. CDR3 nucleotides: TGTGCCAGCAGTCCTGACATTAATGAAAAACTGTTTTTT. The encoded protein is CASSPDINEKLFF.

The chain carries TRBV6-1 and TRBJ2-2; 7 bases agree with TRBD1. The J segment lost 4 bases and the V segment lost 4 bases, leaving 3 bases of the junction unmatched. The CDR3 spans 14 residues. Germline V gives CDR1 MNHNS, CDR2 SASEGT. The CDR3 region has the DNA TGTGCCAGCAGTGGAGGGACAGTCACCGGGGAGCTGTTTTTT. Its translation is CASSGGTVTGELFF.